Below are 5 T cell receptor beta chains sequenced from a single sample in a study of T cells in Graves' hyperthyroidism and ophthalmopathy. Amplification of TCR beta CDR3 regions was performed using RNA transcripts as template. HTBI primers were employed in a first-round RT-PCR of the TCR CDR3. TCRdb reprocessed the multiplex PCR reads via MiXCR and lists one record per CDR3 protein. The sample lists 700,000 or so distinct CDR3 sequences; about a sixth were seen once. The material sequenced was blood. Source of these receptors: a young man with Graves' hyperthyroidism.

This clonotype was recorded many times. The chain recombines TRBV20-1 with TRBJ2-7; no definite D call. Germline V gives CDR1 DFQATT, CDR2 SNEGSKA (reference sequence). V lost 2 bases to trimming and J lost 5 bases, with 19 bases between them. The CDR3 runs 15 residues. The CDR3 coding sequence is TGCAGTGCTAGAACCCTGACCGGTGTGGCGAACGAGCAGTACTTC. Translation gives CSARTLTGVANEQYF.

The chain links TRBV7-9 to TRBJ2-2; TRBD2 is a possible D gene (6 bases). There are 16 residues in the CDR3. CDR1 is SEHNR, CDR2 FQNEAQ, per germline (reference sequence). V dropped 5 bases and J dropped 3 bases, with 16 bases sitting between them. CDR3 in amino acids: CASSPLGGMYTGELFF. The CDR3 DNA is TGTGCCAGCAGCCCCCTTGGGGGGATGTACACCGGGGAGCTGTTTTTT.

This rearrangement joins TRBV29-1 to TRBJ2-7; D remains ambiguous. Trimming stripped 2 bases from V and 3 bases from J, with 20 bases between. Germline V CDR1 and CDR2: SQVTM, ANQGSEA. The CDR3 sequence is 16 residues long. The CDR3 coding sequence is TGCAGCGTTGAAAAAGGGCATTGCGTGTTTCTCTACGAGCAGTACTTC. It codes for CSVEKGHCVFLYEQYF.

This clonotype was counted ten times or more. CDR3 nucleotide sequence: TGTGCCAGCAAACCGACAGGGAGAGTGACTAGCGCCTGGGAGCAGTACTTC. Translating gives CASKPTGRVTSAWEQYF. The chain couples TRBV27 to TRBJ2-7; D is perhaps TRBD2 (8 bases). Germline loops: CDR1 MNHEY, CDR2 SMNVEV (reference sequence). The CDR3 runs 17 residues. Trimming took 7 bases from V and 7 from J, leaving 29 bases between them.

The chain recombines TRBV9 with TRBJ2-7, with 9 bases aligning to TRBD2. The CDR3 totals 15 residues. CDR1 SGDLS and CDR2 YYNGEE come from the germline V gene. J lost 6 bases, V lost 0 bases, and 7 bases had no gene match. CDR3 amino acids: CASSVGAGGPFEQYF. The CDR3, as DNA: TGTGCCAGCAGCGTAGGGGCGGGAGGGCCTTTCGAGCAGTACTTC.